These T cell receptor beta chains were read from a single sample in a study of CD8 T cells in Susac syndrome. TCRdb re-called the immunoSEQ multiplex PCR reads through MiXCR, storing one row per CDR3 protein. The sample lists under 90,000 distinct CDR3 sequences, over 90% occurring once. The sample was CD8+ T cells from PBMCs. The receptors shown here come from a human donor with Susac syndrome. CDR3s include the opening cysteine and the closing phenylalanine or tryptophan. The order of the fields is CDR3 DNA, CDR3 protein, D gene, V gene, clone size, J gene. D genes are given only for firm matches. Clone size is shown for a subset of rows, as once, few, many or a class of expanded clone.

CDR3 DNA: TGTGCCAGCAGTTTTGGGACTAGCGGGACCCAAGAGACCCAGTACTTC
CDR3 protein: CASSFGTSGTQETQYF
D gene: TRBD2
V gene: TRBV12-3/TRBV12-4
clone size: -
J gene: TRBJ2-5

CDR3 DNA: TGTGCCAGCAGCTTGGGGCCGAGCTCCTACGAGCAGTACTTC
CDR3 protein: CASSLGPSSYEQYF
D gene: -
V gene: TRBV7-2
clone size: -
J gene: TRBJ2-7

CDR3 DNA: TGTGCCTCAGAGACGGCTACCAATGAGCAGTTCTTC
CDR3 protein: CASETATNEQFF
D gene: -
V gene: TRBV30
clone size: -
J gene: TRBJ2-1

CDR3 DNA: TGTGCCAGCATCCCTCTGGCTAGCGGGAGTACAGATACGCAGTATTTT
CDR3 protein: CASIPLASGSTDTQYF
D gene: TRBD2
V gene: TRBV27
clone size: -
J gene: TRBJ2-3

CDR3 DNA: TGTGCCAGCAGAGGACTAGCGGGACAAATGGAGACCCAGTACTTC
CDR3 protein: CASRGLAGQMETQYF
D gene: TRBD2
V gene: TRBV27
clone size: -
J gene: TRBJ2-5

CDR3 DNA: TGTGCCACCAGTAAAGCGGGAGCCTACAATGAGCAGTTCTTC
CDR3 protein: CATSKAGAYNEQFF
D gene: TRBD2
V gene: TRBV24-1
clone size: -
J gene: TRBJ2-1

CDR3 DNA: TGTGCCAGCAGCTACAAAACAGATACGCAGTATTTT
CDR3 protein: CASSYKTDTQYF
D gene: -
V gene: TRBV14
clone size: once
J gene: TRBJ2-3

CDR3 DNA: TGCGCCAGCAGCATTAGTGGCGGGGGCTCCTACGAGCAGTACTTC
CDR3 protein: CASSISGGGSYEQYF
D gene: TRBD2
V gene: TRBV4-3
clone size: once
J gene: TRBJ2-7

CDR3 DNA: TGTGCCAGCAGTTACGTCCAGATCCAAGAGACCCAGTACTTC
CDR3 protein: CASSYVQIQETQYF
D gene: -
V gene: TRBV6-2/TRBV6-3
clone size: -
J gene: TRBJ2-5

CDR3 DNA: TGTGCCAGCAGGGGGGGCACCCAGCCCCAGCATTTT
CDR3 protein: CASRGGTQPQHF
D gene: -
V gene: TRBV2
clone size: -
J gene: TRBJ1-5

CDR3 DNA: TGCGCCAGCAGCTTGGAGGACGGGTACGAGCAGTACTTC
CDR3 protein: CASSLEDGYEQYF
D gene: -
V gene: TRBV5-1
clone size: -
J gene: TRBJ2-7

CDR3 DNA: TGTGCCAGCAGCCCTACAGGGGGCTACAATGAGCAGTTCTTC
CDR3 protein: CASSPTGGYNEQFF
D gene: TRBD1
V gene: TRBV7-9
clone size: -
J gene: TRBJ2-1

CDR3 DNA: TGCAGTGCTGACGGGAATAGCGGATACTACGAGCAGTACTTC
CDR3 protein: CSADGNSGYYEQYF
D gene: -
V gene: TRBV20-1
clone size: -
J gene: TRBJ2-7

CDR3 DNA: TGTGCCAGCAGCCCGGGACTAGCGGGAGTGGGGGAGCAGTACTTC
CDR3 protein: CASSPGLAGVGEQYF
D gene: TRBD2
V gene: TRBV7-2
clone size: -
J gene: TRBJ2-7

CDR3 DNA: TGTGCCATCTCCCGCGACAGTAGCACAGATACGCAGTATTTT
CDR3 protein: CAISRDSSTDTQYF
D gene: -
V gene: TRBV3-1
clone size: -
J gene: TRBJ2-3

CDR3 DNA: TGTGCCAGCAGCTCGATGCCTAATCAGCCCCAGCATTTT
CDR3 protein: CASSSMPNQPQHF
D gene: -
V gene: TRBV7-9
clone size: -
J gene: TRBJ1-5

CDR3 DNA: TGCAGTGCTAGAGGTTCGGGGAACCACTACGAGCAGTACTTC
CDR3 protein: CSARGSGNHYEQYF
D gene: -
V gene: TRBV20-1
clone size: -
J gene: TRBJ2-7

CDR3 DNA: TGTGCCAGCAGTTTTAGTTGGGGCGGGGAGCTGTTTTTT
CDR3 protein: CASSFSWGGELFF
D gene: -
V gene: TRBV12-3/TRBV12-4
clone size: -
J gene: TRBJ2-2

CDR3 DNA: TGTGCCAGCAGCCACCCCCTAGAAGCAAAACTAGCGGGGGCAGATACGCAGTATTTT
CDR3 protein: CASSHPLEAKLAGADTQYF
D gene: TRBD2
V gene: TRBV9
clone size: once
J gene: TRBJ2-3

CDR3 DNA: TGCGCCAGCAGCCCCCTACCCCAAGAGACCCAGTACTTC
CDR3 protein: CASSPLPQETQYF
D gene: -
V gene: TRBV4-1
clone size: once
J gene: TRBJ2-5

CDR3 DNA: TGCAGTGCTAGAGGCAGGAGGGCCACTGAAGCTTTCTTT
CDR3 protein: CSARGRRATEAFF
D gene: -
V gene: TRBV20-1
clone size: -
J gene: TRBJ1-1

CDR3 DNA: TGTGCCTGGATGGACGGGGGAGCCTACGAGCAGTACTTC
CDR3 protein: CAWMDGGAYEQYF
D gene: -
V gene: TRBV30
clone size: -
J gene: TRBJ2-7

CDR3 DNA: TGTGCCAGCTCACCTGCTGTGTTCTACGAGCAGTACTTC
CDR3 protein: CASSPAVFYEQYF
D gene: -
V gene: TRBV18
clone size: -
J gene: TRBJ2-7

CDR3 DNA: TGTGCCAGCAGCCCCGCGCTTGGGACAGCTAACTATGGCTACACCTTC
CDR3 protein: CASSPALGTANYGYTF
D gene: TRBD1
V gene: TRBV7-9
clone size: -
J gene: TRBJ1-2

CDR3 DNA: TGTGCCAGCAGGCCTGACGGGACGGAAGACGAGCAGTACTTC
CDR3 protein: CASRPDGTEDEQYF
D gene: -
V gene: TRBV14
clone size: -
J gene: TRBJ2-7

CDR3 DNA: TGTGCCAGCAGCCCCGGGGATTCCTATGGCTACACCTTC
CDR3 protein: CASSPGDSYGYTF
D gene: -
V gene: TRBV7-9
clone size: -
J gene: TRBJ1-2

CDR3 DNA: TGTGCCTGGAGCCGGACCATTCAAGAGACCCAGTACTTC
CDR3 protein: CAWSRTIQETQYF
D gene: -
V gene: TRBV30
clone size: -
J gene: TRBJ2-5

CDR3 DNA: TGCGCCAGCAGCGCCAACAACTACGAGCAGTACTTC
CDR3 protein: CASSANNYEQYF
D gene: -
V gene: TRBV5-1
clone size: -
J gene: TRBJ2-7

CDR3 DNA: TGTGCCTGGAGTCCATCGACAGGACCCTACGAGCAGTACTTC
CDR3 protein: CAWSPSTGPYEQYF
D gene: -
V gene: TRBV30
clone size: -
J gene: TRBJ2-7

CDR3 DNA: TGCGCCAGCAGCCCGGAACAGACCAACTATGGCTACACCTTC
CDR3 protein: CASSPEQTNYGYTF
D gene: -
V gene: TRBV5-1
clone size: -
J gene: TRBJ1-2

CDR3 DNA: TGTGCCATCACAGACAGCGCCTACAATGAGCAGTTCTTC
CDR3 protein: CAITDSAYNEQFF
D gene: -
V gene: TRBV12-3/TRBV12-4
clone size: once
J gene: TRBJ2-1

CDR3 DNA: TGTGCCAGCAGCGGAAGGGGTGTCGACTATGGCTACACCTTC
CDR3 protein: CASSGRGVDYGYTF
D gene: -
V gene: TRBV7-8
clone size: -
J gene: TRBJ1-2

CDR3 DNA: TGTGCCAGCAGTTCAACCGGGACCTGGGGCGGGGAGCTGTTTTTT
CDR3 protein: CASSSTGTWGGELFF
D gene: -
V gene: TRBV12-3/TRBV12-4
clone size: -
J gene: TRBJ2-2

CDR3 DNA: TGTGCCAGCAGTTACCTGCAGGGTGATAAAGATACGCAGTATTTT
CDR3 protein: CASSYLQGDKDTQYF
D gene: -
V gene: TRBV6-6
clone size: -
J gene: TRBJ2-3

CDR3 DNA: TGTGCCAGCAGCTTAGGGGGGCCTGAAGCTTTCTTT
CDR3 protein: CASSLGGPEAFF
D gene: -
V gene: TRBV7-8
clone size: -
J gene: TRBJ1-1

CDR3 DNA: TGTGCCAGCAGCTTTGGGACTAGCGGTCCCCCGAGAGATACGCAGTATTTT
CDR3 protein: CASSFGTSGPPRDTQYF
D gene: TRBD2
V gene: TRBV7-9
clone size: -
J gene: TRBJ2-3

CDR3 DNA: TGTGCCAGCAGTCCACAGGGGAACGAGCAGTACTTC
CDR3 protein: CASSPQGNEQYF
D gene: TRBD1
V gene: TRBV12-3/TRBV12-4
clone size: -
J gene: TRBJ2-7

CDR3 DNA: TGTGCCAGCAGTGGATACAGGGGGGAAGAGAAAAACTATGGCTACACCTTC
CDR3 protein: CASSGYRGEEKNYGYTF
D gene: TRBD1
V gene: TRBV27
clone size: -
J gene: TRBJ1-2

CDR3 DNA: TGTGCCTGGCAAGGGCTTAACAATGAGCAGTTCTTC
CDR3 protein: CAWQGLNNEQFF
D gene: -
V gene: TRBV30
clone size: -
J gene: TRBJ2-1

CDR3 DNA: TGTGCCAGCAGTTTAGCCTCGACAGGGGGCTACTATGGCTACACCTTC
CDR3 protein: CASSLASTGGYYGYTF
D gene: TRBD1
V gene: TRBV28
clone size: -
J gene: TRBJ1-2

CDR3 DNA: TGTGCCAGCAGCCCCCAGCGAGGCAATGAGCAGTTCTTC
CDR3 protein: CASSPQRGNEQFF
D gene: -
V gene: TRBV7-8
clone size: -
J gene: TRBJ2-1

CDR3 DNA: TGTGCCAGCAGTTTTGACGGCGGGTTCTCCTACGAGCAGTACTTC
CDR3 protein: CASSFDGGFSYEQYF
D gene: -
V gene: TRBV28
clone size: -
J gene: TRBJ2-7

CDR3 DNA: TGTGCCAGCCAAGCGGGCATCCAAGAGACCCAGTACTTC
CDR3 protein: CASQAGIQETQYF
D gene: -
V gene: TRBV6-6
clone size: -
J gene: TRBJ2-5

CDR3 DNA: TGTGCCAGCAGTGAAGCGCTTCCAGGGCTGCCCTACGAGCAGTACTTC
CDR3 protein: CASSEALPGLPYEQYF
D gene: -
V gene: TRBV6-1
clone size: -
J gene: TRBJ2-7

CDR3 DNA: TGTGCCAGCAGCTACCTGGTGGGGGACTCTTTCTACGAGCAGTACTTC
CDR3 protein: CASSYLVGDSFYEQYF
D gene: -
V gene: TRBV4-2
clone size: -
J gene: TRBJ2-7

CDR3 DNA: TGTGCCAGCAGCTTAGGGGCCTACGAGCAGTACTTC
CDR3 protein: CASSLGAYEQYF
D gene: -
V gene: TRBV7-9
clone size: few
J gene: TRBJ2-7

CDR3 DNA: TGTGCCAGCGGGCCCCCCGGGGAGCAGTTCTTC
CDR3 protein: CASGPPGEQFF
D gene: -
V gene: TRBV12-3/TRBV12-4
clone size: -
J gene: TRBJ2-1

CDR3 DNA: TGTGCCAGCAGCTTGGACACTAGCGGGAGGAACTACGAGCAGTACTTC
CDR3 protein: CASSLDTSGRNYEQYF
D gene: TRBD2
V gene: TRBV5-6
clone size: -
J gene: TRBJ2-7

CDR3 DNA: TGTGCCAGCAGCTCAGTACTAGCCAAAAACATTCAGTACTTC
CDR3 protein: CASSSVLAKNIQYF
D gene: -
V gene: TRBV13
clone size: -
J gene: TRBJ2-4

CDR3 DNA: TGTGCCAGCAGTTTCACTAGCGGGAGCACAGATACGCAGTATTTT
CDR3 protein: CASSFTSGSTDTQYF
D gene: TRBD2
V gene: TRBV28
clone size: -
J gene: TRBJ2-3

CDR3 DNA: TGCAGCGTGAATCTAGCCTACGAGCAGTACTTC
CDR3 protein: CSVNLAYEQYF
D gene: -
V gene: TRBV29-1
clone size: -
J gene: TRBJ2-7

CDR3 DNA: TGCGCCAGCAGCCAAGAACCAGCCCTTTCGGGGGAAAAACTGTTTTTT
CDR3 protein: CASSQEPALSGEKLFF
D gene: -
V gene: TRBV4-3
clone size: -
J gene: TRBJ1-4

CDR3 DNA: TGTGCCAGCACGGGACTAGCGGGATTCTACGAGCAGTACTTC
CDR3 protein: CASTGLAGFYEQYF
D gene: TRBD2
V gene: TRBV11-2
clone size: -
J gene: TRBJ2-7